This record covers a single T cell receptor (beta chain). Only in-frame clones appear in the TCRdb table, and some are missing; sequencing was by immunoSEQ multiplex PCR. The table shows approximately 340,000 clones, with roughly two thirds occurring only once. These data come from a study of cytotoxic CD8 clonotypes in ibrutinib-treated CLL. Study-wide context: Samples showed on average approximately 270,000 productive templates and approximately 94,000 productive rearrangements.

Between the trimmed V and J ends, which lost 4 bases and 0 bases, there was a span of 9 bases. This CDR3 is built from 15 residues. CDR1 is SNHLY, CDR2 FYNNEI, per germline. The source was PBMCs, collected after 36 months of ibrutinib treatment. The origin of this receptor is a human donor with chronic lymphocytic leukemia. The chain uses TRBV2 and TRBJ2-2; the D gene is possibly TRBD1 (6 bases). DNA for the CDR3: TGTGCCAGCAGTGGCAGGGGCGCGAACACCGGGGAGCTGTTTTTT. It is translated as CASSGRGANTGELFF. The full variable domain, rest sourced from reference TRBV2 and TRBJ2-2, is EPEVTQTPSHQVTQMGQEVILRCVPISNHLYFYWYRQILGQKVEFLVSFYNNEISEKSEIFDDQFSVERPDGSNFTLKIRSTKLEDSAMYFCASSGRGANTGELFFGEGSRLTVL.